This is a list of T cell receptor beta chains from one sample in a study of cytomegalovirus exposure and HLA in healthy donors. This table comes from immunoSEQ multiplex PCR, and its TCRdb copy is limited to in-frame clones, with some not included. This table holds over 150,000 clones, almost 80% found once. The source material was PBMCs. The receptor source for this set is a woman aged 50 to 65 in good health and CMV-seronegative. CDR3s include the opening cysteine and the closing phenylalanine or tryptophan. D genes are given only for firm matches.

j_gene: TRBJ1-4; d_gene: -; v_gene: TRBV5-1; CDR3aa: CASTAGPNEKLFF; CDR3nt: TGCGCCAGCACCGCGGGGCCTAATGAAAAACTGTTTTTT
j_gene: TRBJ1-2; d_gene: -; v_gene: TRBV7-9; CDR3aa: CASSLAGNDISYTF; CDR3nt: TGTGCCAGCAGCTTGGCGGGGAATGATATCTCCTACACCTTC
j_gene: TRBJ1-1; d_gene: TRBD1; v_gene: TRBV28; CDR3aa: CASSRPGQGWDTEAFF; CDR3nt: TGTGCCAGCAGCCGCCCGGGACAGGGCTGGGACACTGAAGCTTTCTTT
j_gene: TRBJ2-1; d_gene: -; v_gene: TRBV19; CDR3aa: CASSIAGGVNEQFF; CDR3nt: TGTGCCAGTAGTATAGCGGGGGGCGTTAATGAGCAGTTCTTC
j_gene: TRBJ1-3; d_gene: TRBD1; v_gene: TRBV6-5; CDR3aa: CASSSGQSGNTIYF; CDR3nt: TGTGCCAGCAGTTCGGGACAGTCTGGAAACACCATATATTTT
j_gene: TRBJ2-3; d_gene: TRBD2; v_gene: TRBV11-2; CDR3aa: CASSQGLAGVLTDTQYF; CDR3nt: TGTGCCAGCAGCCAGGGACTAGCGGGGGTACTAACAGATACGCAGTATTTT
j_gene: TRBJ2-1; d_gene: -; v_gene: TRBV15; CDR3aa: CATSRRGGGRPSSSYNEQFF; CDR3nt: TGTGCCACCAGCAGGAGGGGAGGGGGACGCCCGTCCAGCTCCTACAATGAGCAGTTCTTC
j_gene: TRBJ1-1; d_gene: -; v_gene: TRBV15; CDR3aa: CATSRQGPNTEAFF; CDR3nt: TGTGCCACCAGCAGACAGGGTCCGAACACTGAAGCTTTCTTT
j_gene: TRBJ1-1; d_gene: -; v_gene: TRBV5-1; CDR3aa: CASSSSLRSTGEAFF; CDR3nt: TGCGCCAGCAGCTCCAGCTTACGGAGTACAGGGGAAGCTTTCTTT
j_gene: TRBJ2-1; d_gene: TRBD2; v_gene: TRBV5-5; CDR3aa: CASSLGGSNNEQFF; CDR3nt: TGTGCCAGCAGCTTGGGCGGGAGCAACAATGAGCAGTTCTTC